This is a list of T cell receptor beta chains from one sample in a study of vaccination and CD4 T cells after COVID-19. Antigens for these TCRs are unknown. TCRdb ran MiXCR on the PCR reads and lists one entry per CDR3 protein. The table lists 20,000 to 25,000 distinct CDR3 sequences, 30% to 35% of them singletons. The sample in question was CD4+ T cells from blood, cultured in vitro, obtained about 7 months after SARS-CoV-2 vaccination. These receptors all come from a human donor who had recovered from COVID-19. Both conserved end residues are part of each CDR3. The D gene is left open where the match is weak. Rows give clone size only sometimes, using once, few, many, or a class for an expanded clone.

V gene	J gene	D gene	clone size	CDR3 protein	CDR3 DNA
TRBV15	TRBJ2-5	TRBD2	few	CATSRVLAGETQYF	TGTGCCACCAGCAGAGTCCTAGCGGGAGAGACCCAGTACTTC
TRBV2	TRBJ2-5	TRBD1	few	CASSDRTGQETQYF	TGTGCCAGCAGTGACAGGACAGGGCAAGAGACCCAGTACTTC
TRBV20-1	TRBJ1-1	.	.	CSASFLQLNTEAFF	TGCAGTGCTAGTTTCTTACAGCTGAACACTGAAGCTTTCTTT
TRBV27	TRBJ2-7	.	few	CASSLLRGSEQYF	TGTGCCAGCAGTTTACTCAGGGGTAGTGAGCAGTACTTC
TRBV7-2	TRBJ2-2	.	.	CASSLVGIRLTGELFF	TGTGCCAGCAGCTTAGTTGGCATCCGTCTGACCGGGGAGCTGTTTTTT
TRBV7-9	TRBJ2-7	.	few	CASSRADEQYF	TGTGCCAGCAGCCGGGCCGACGAGCAGTACTTC
TRBV27	TRBJ2-2	.	.	CASSPRLWTGELFF	TGTGCCAGCAGTCCTCGACTTTGGACCGGGGAGCTGTTTTTT
TRBV7-2	TRBJ2-2	.	.	CASSLKTGELFF	TGTGCCAGCAGCCTAAAAACCGGGGAGCTGTTTTTT
TRBV2	TRBJ2-1	TRBD2	once	CASNEREYNEQFF	TGTGCCAGCAACGAGCGGGAGTACAATGAGCAGTTCTTC
TRBV7-2	TRBJ2-3	.	few	CASRLGIAGTDTQYF	TGTGCCAGCAGGCTCGGGATAGCCGGGACAGATACGCAGTATTTT
TRBV7-8	TRBJ2-1	TRBD2	medium-sized	CASSLDGGRALRQFF	TGTGCCAGCAGCTTAGACGGCGGGAGGGCCTTGAGGCAGTTCTTC
TRBV28	TRBJ1-5	TRBD1	.	CASSYAFTGVGLPQHF	TGTGCCAGCAGTTACGCATTTACAGGGGTTGGGTTACCCCAGCATTTT
TRBV20-1	TRBJ1-3	TRBD1	few	CSAVPDRGSGNTIYF	TGCAGTGCCGTCCCGGACAGGGGCTCTGGAAACACCATATATTTT
TRBV20-1	TRBJ2-7	TRBD2	.	CSASQTSGAGKQYF	TGCAGTGCTTCTCAAACTAGCGGGGCTGGAAAGCAGTACTTC
TRBV7-3	TRBJ2-3	.	few	CASSPRGMADTQYF	TGTGCCAGCAGCCCCAGGGGAATGGCAGATACGCAGTATTTT
TRBV7-6	TRBJ2-1	TRBD2	few	CASSLAGGRAEEQFF	TGTGCCAGCAGCTTAGCCGGGGGGAGGGCCGAGGAGCAGTTCTTC
TRBV5-4	TRBJ2-1	TRBD2	.	CASSPRGASGLNEQFF	TGTGCCAGCAGCCCGAGGGGGGCTAGCGGGCTCAATGAGCAGTTCTTC
TRBV4-3	TRBJ2-5	.	.	CASSKSSKGQETQYF	TGCGCCAGCAGCAAAAGCTCAAAGGGCCAAGAGACCCAGTACTTC
TRBV15	TRBJ2-5	.	.	CATSSMSAYQETQYF	TGTGCCACCAGCAGTATGTCGGCGTACCAAGAGACCCAGTACTTC
TRBV19	TRBJ2-2	.	.	CASSIRGEMSGELFF	TGTGCCAGTAGTATTCGGGGTGAGATGTCCGGGGAGCTGTTTTTT
TRBV15	TRBJ2-5	TRBD2	few	CATSGKTSGVETQYF	TGTGCCACCAGCGGAAAGACTAGCGGGGTAGAGACCCAGTACTTC
TRBV7-8	TRBJ2-5	TRBD2	medium-sized	CASSLGFSGSIAETQYF	TGTGCCAGCAGCTTAGGTTTTAGCGGGAGTATAGCGGAGACCCAGTACTTC
TRBV6-5	TRBJ2-2	TRBD1	few	CASSYSSGTAATGELFF	TGTGCCAGCAGTTACTCCTCCGGGACAGCAGCAACCGGGGAGCTGTTTTTT
TRBV19	TRBJ2-7	TRBD1	.	CASSPRTGSSYEQYF	TGTGCCAGTAGTCCCAGGACAGGTTCTTCCTACGAGCAGTACTTC
TRBV29-1	TRBJ2-1	.	.	CSVVGNEQFF	TGCAGCGTCGTCGGGAATGAGCAGTTCTTC
TRBV6-1	TRBJ2-2	.	few	CASSVGRAQRTGELFF	TGTGCCAGCAGTGTAGGTAGGGCACAACGCACCGGGGAGCTGTTTTTT
TRBV6-5	TRBJ2-3	.	.	CASSYQGLGTDTQYF	TGTGCCAGCAGTTACCAGGGCCTCGGCACAGATACGCAGTATTTT
TRBV25-1	TRBJ2-5	TRBD1	.	CASSESRGDRALQTQCF	TGTGCCAGCAGTGAATCGAGGGGGGACAGGGCGTTACAGACCCAGTGCTTC
TRBV4-1	TRBJ2-7	.	.	CASSRTRAQPNEQYF	TGCGCCAGCAGCCGGACCCGGGCCCAACCCAACGAGCAGTACTTC
TRBV7-2	TRBJ1-1	.	few	CASSLYVPGTEAFF	TGTGCCAGCAGCTTATATGTCCCTGGGACTGAAGCTTTCTTT
TRBV20-1	TRBJ2-3	.	.	CSAPRESGTDTQYF	TGCAGTGCCCCGAGAGAGTCGGGCACAGATACGCAGTATTTT
TRBV5-6	TRBJ2-7	TRBD2	.	CASSLGLAVYEQYF	TGTGCCAGCAGTCTGGGACTAGCGGTCTACGAGCAGTACTTC
TRBV7-3	TRBJ2-5	TRBD2	.	CASSKIGTSGQETQYF	TGTGCCAGCAGCAAAATAGGGACTAGCGGGCAAGAGACCCAGTACTTC
TRBV6-2/TRBV6-3	TRBJ2-5	TRBD2	.	CASSRLAGVETQYF	TGTGCCAGCAGCCGACTAGCGGGAGTTGAGACCCAGTACTTC
TRBV4-1	TRBJ2-1	TRBD2	.	CASSQPTSGGSREQFF	TGCGCCAGCAGCCAACCGACTAGCGGGGGGTCCAGGGAGCAGTTCTTC
TRBV20-1	TRBJ2-4	TRBD2	.	CSAREGGGGAEAKNIQYF	TGCAGTGCTAGAGAGGGCGGCGGGGGAGCTGAAGCCAAAAACATTCAGTACTTC
TRBV20-1	TRBJ2-3	TRBD2	.	CSPRGRATDTQYF	TGCAGTCCCCGGGGGAGGGCCACAGATACGCAGTATTTT
TRBV4-1	TRBJ2-1	.	.	CASSHGRTIYNEQFF	TGCGCCAGCAGCCACGGGCGGACTATCTACAATGAGCAGTTCTTC
TRBV24-1	TRBJ1-2	TRBD1	few	CATSAPQKTGNYGYTF	TGTGCCACCAGTGCTCCTCAGAAGACAGGGAACTATGGCTACACCTTC
TRBV2	TRBJ2-3	.	.	CASRYTDTQYF	TGTGCCAGCAGATACACAGATACGCAGTATTTT
TRBV7-7	TRBJ2-5	TRBD2	few	CASSPRTSGRAGQTQYF	TGTGCTAGCAGCCCCCGGACTAGCGGGAGGGCCGGACAGACCCAGTACTTC
TRBV10-3	TRBJ2-7	TRBD2	.	CAISRGRTSGSYEQYF	TGTGCCATCAGTCGGGGGAGGACTAGCGGTTCCTACGAGCAGTACTTC
TRBV5-4	TRBJ2-6	TRBD1	.	CASTRTGNSGANVLTF	TGTGCCAGCACCCGGACAGGGAATTCTGGGGCCAACGTCCTGACTTTC
TRBV7-2	TRBJ2-3	.	.	CASSSTGFTDTQYF	TGTGCCAGCAGCTCGACAGGTTTCACAGATACGCAGTATTTT
TRBV7-7	TRBJ2-3	.	.	CASSLGRSDTQYF	TGTGCTAGCAGCTTAGGTCGGTCAGATACGCAGTATTTT
TRBV20-1	TRBJ2-2	.	.	CSASGTGPKATGELFF	TGCAGTGCTAGTGGTACCGGACCCAAGGCCACCGGGGAGCTGTTTTTT
TRBV4-1	TRBJ1-2	.	.	CASSRGPSEDGYTF	TGCGCCAGCAGCCGCGGCCCCTCGGAGGATGGCTACACCTTC
TRBV6-1	TRBJ1-5	TRBD1	few	CASEGPRGNQPQHF	TGTGCCAGCGAAGGTCCCAGGGGGAATCAGCCCCAGCATTTT
TRBV20-1	TRBJ1-5	.	medium-sized	CSAGQGSQPQHF	TGCAGTGCCGGGCAGGGTAGTCAGCCCCAGCATTTT
TRBV19	TRBJ2-6	.	few	CASSIGGTGANVLTF	TGTGCCAGTAGTATTGGTGGTACTGGGGCCAACGTCCTGACTTTC
TRBV20-1	TRBJ1-5	.	few	CSARDNRQGPDSNQPQHF	TGCAGTGCTAGAGATAACCGGCAGGGGCCGGATAGCAATCAGCCCCAGCATTTT
TRBV20-1	TRBJ2-3	.	few	CSASAGSADTQYF	TGCAGTGCTAGTGCCGGGAGCGCGGATACGCAGTATTTT
TRBV7-2	TRBJ2-2	TRBD2	.	CASSLSPSGGNTGELFF	TGTGCCAGCAGCTTATCTCCCAGCGGGGGGAACACCGGGGAGCTGTTTTTT